This T cell receptor (beta chain) derives from a study of blood T cells in healthy people across ages. A second roughly 7 to 12 cycle PCR used barcoded and J-beta primers. TCRdb used MiXCR to reprocess the 5' RACE reads, holding one entry per CDR3 protein. The sample lists about 800,000 distinct CDR3 sequences, around a quarter occurring once. V lost 5 bases to trimming and J lost 4 bases, with 14 bases between them. This CDR3 has 14 residues. Germline CDR1 SGHAT, CDR2 FQNNGV. These same records also appear under a second study, on T cells of mothers and their children.

This clonotype was sampled from a boy younger than 18 in good health. This chain joins TRBV11-2 and TRBJ1-2; D gene uncertain. The sample consisted of blood. The CDR3 is CASSPLVSFYGYTF. DNA of the CDR3: TGTGCCAGCAGCCCGTTGGTTTCCTTCTATGGCTACACCTTC. Combining the CDR3 with reference TRBV11-2 and TRBJ1-2 gives the whole variable domain EAGVAQSPRYKIIEKRQSVAFWCNPISGHATLYWYQQILGQGPKLLIQFQNNGVVDDSQLPKDRFSAERLKGVDSTLKIQPAKLEDSAVYLCASSPLVSFYGYTFGSGTRLTVV.